This TCR beta chain was recovered during a study of cytomegalovirus exposure and HLA in healthy donors. Study results and caveats: Upon later analysis, HLA-associated TCR beta chains proved more clonally expanded than other, equally common chains. Listed as cytomegalovirus-associated were 150 or so TCR beta chains.

As for the donors, each was a healthy bone marrow donor. This clone was picked up a small number of times. Its antigen is currently unknown. Both 60 Vbeta primers and 13 Jbeta primers went into the PCR. Clones were sequenced by immunoSEQ multiplex PCR, and TCRdb holds only the in-frame ones, with some missing. The table records more than 95,000 clones, under 20% of them present only once. This sequence originates from a female donor in good health and CMV-seropositive. Sequencing input: PBMCs.

CDR3 in amino acids: CASSFIGQGAGRETQYF. As DNA, the CDR3 is TGTGCCAGCAGTTTTATTGGACAGGGGGCCGGCCGAGAGACCCAGTACTTC. V and J are TRBV27 and TRBJ2-5, with 11 positions matching TRBD1. Germline V lookup: CDR1 MNHEY, CDR2 SMNVEV (reference sequence). The CDR3 sequence is 17 residues long. Trimming at V came to 3 bases and at J to 4 bases, leaving 10 bases not matched to a gene.